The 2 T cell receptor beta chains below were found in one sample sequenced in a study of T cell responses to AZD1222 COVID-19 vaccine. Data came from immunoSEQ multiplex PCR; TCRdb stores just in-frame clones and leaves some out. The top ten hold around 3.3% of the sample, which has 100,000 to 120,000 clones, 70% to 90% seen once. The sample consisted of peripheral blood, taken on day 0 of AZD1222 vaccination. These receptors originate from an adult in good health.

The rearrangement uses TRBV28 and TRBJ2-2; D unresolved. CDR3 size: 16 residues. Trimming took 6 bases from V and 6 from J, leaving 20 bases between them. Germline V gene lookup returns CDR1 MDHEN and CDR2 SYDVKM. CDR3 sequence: CASRIDAQRVSGELFF. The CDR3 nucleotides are TGTGCCAGCAGGATAGACGCCCAAAGGGTCTCCGGGGAGCTGTTTTTT.

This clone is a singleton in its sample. The CDR3 region has the DNA TGTGCCAGCAGTTTCACTCTAGCGGGGGGAGGTGATACGCAGTATTTT. As protein: CASSFTLAGGGDTQYF. The chain is built from TRBV6-5 and TRBJ2-3; 11 nucleotides agree with TRBD2. Germline V gene lookup returns CDR1 MNHEY and CDR2 SVGAGI. CDR3 length: 16 residues. V lost 4 bases and J lost 6; bases outside the gene matches: 9.